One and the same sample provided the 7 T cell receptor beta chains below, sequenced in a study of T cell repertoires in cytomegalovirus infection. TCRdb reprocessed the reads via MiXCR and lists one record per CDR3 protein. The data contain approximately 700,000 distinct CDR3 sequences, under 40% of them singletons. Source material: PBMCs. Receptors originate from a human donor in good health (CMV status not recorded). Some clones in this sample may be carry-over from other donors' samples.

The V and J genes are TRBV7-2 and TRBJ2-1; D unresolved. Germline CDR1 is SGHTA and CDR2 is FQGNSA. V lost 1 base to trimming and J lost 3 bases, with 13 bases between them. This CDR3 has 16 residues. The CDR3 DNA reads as TGTGCCAGCAGCTTAGGAATGCAGCAGAACTACAATGAGCAGTTCTTC. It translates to CASSLGMQQNYNEQFF.

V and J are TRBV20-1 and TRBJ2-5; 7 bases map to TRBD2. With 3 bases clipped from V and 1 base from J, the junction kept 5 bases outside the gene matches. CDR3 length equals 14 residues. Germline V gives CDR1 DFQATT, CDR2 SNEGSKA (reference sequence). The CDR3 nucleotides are TGCAGTGCTAGGGCCTCTAGCGGCCAAGAGACCCAGTACTTC. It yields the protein CSARASSGQETQYF.

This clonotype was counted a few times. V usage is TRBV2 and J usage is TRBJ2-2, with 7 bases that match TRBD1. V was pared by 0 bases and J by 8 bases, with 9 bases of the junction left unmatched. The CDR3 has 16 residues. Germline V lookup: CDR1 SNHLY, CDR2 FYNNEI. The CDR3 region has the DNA TGTGCCAGCAGTGAAGCGGGACAGTCCATAGGTGGGGAGCTGTTTTTT. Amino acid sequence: CASSEAGQSIGGELFF.

In DNA, the CDR3 is TGTGCCAGCAGCTTATCCCTCCGAGGAGAGACCCAGTACTTC. It encodes CASSLSLRGETQYF. This sequence joins TRBV7-4 and TRBJ2-5; D call uncertain. CDR1 and CDR2 from the germline V gene are SGHVT and SQSDAQ. The CDR3 extends over 14 amino acids. V gave up 2 bases and J gave up 4 bases, with 11 bases separating them.

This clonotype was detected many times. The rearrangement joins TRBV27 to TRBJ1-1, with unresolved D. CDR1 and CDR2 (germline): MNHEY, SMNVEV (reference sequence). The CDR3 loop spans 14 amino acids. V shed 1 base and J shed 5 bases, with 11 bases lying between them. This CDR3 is CASSLYKEVTEAFF. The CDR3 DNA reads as TGTGCCAGCAGTTTATACAAGGAGGTGACTGAAGCTTTCTTT.

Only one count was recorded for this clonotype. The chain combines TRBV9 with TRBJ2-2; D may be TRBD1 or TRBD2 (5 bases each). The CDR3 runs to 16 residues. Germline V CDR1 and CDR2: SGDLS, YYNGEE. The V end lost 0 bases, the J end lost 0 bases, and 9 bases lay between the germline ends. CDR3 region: CASSVDPGPNTGELFF. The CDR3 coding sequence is TGTGCCAGCAGCGTAGATCCGGGGCCGAACACCGGGGAGCTGTTTTTT.

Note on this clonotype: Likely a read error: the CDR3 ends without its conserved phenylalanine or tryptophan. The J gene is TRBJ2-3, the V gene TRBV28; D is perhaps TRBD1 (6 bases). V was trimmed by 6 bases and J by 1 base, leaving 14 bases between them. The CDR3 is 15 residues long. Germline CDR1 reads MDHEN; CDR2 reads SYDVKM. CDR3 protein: CASSQGGMGTDTQYC. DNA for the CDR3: TGTGCCAGCAGCCAAGGGGGAATGGGCACAGATACGCAGTATTGT.